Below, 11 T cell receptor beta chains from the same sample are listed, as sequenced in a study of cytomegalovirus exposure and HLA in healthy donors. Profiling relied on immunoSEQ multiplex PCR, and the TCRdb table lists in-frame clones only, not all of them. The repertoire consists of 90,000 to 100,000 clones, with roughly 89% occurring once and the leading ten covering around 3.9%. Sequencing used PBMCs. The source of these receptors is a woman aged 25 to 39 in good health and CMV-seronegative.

The CDR3 region has the DNA TGTGCCAGCAGCTTAGGAGGCCCGTTGGGAGAGACCCAGTACTTC. Translated, it gives CASSLGGPLGETQYF. The rearrangement uses TRBV7-7 and TRBJ2-5; no clear D gene. Germline lookup yields CDR1 SSHAT and CDR2 FNYEAQ (reference sequence). The CDR3 loop spans 15 amino acids. The V end lost 1 base, the J end lost 4 bases, and 13 bases lay between the germline ends. The variable domain in full, with the rest retrieved from reference TRBV7-7 and TRBJ2-5, is GAGVSQSPRYKVTKRGQDVTLRCDPISSHATLYWYQQALGQGPEFLTYFNYEAQPDKSGLPSDRFSAERPEGSISTLTIQRTEQRDSAMYRCASSLGGPLGETQYFGPGTRLLVL.

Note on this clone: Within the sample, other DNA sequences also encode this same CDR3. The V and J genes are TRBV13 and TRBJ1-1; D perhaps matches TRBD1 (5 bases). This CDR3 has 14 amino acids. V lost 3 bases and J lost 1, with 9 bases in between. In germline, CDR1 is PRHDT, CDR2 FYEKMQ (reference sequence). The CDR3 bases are TGTGCCAGCAGCTTCCGCACAGGGAACACTGAAGCTTTCTTT. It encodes CASSFRTGNTEAFF.

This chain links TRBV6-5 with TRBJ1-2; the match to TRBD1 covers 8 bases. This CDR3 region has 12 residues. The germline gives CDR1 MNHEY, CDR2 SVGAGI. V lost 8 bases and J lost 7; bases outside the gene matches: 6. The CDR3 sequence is CASYQGAGGYTF. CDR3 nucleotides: TGTGCCAGCTACCAGGGGGCCGGTGGCTACACCTTC.

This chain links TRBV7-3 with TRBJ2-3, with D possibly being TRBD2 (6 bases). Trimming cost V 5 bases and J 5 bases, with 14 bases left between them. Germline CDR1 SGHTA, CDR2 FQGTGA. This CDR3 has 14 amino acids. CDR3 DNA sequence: TGTGCCAGCAGCCCCGCCGGGGGAAAAGATACGCAGTATTTT. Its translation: CASSPAGGKDTQYF.

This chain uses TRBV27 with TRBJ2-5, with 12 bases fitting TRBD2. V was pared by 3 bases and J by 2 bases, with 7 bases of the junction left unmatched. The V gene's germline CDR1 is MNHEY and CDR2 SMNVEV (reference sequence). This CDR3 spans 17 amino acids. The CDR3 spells CASSFGGLAGKQETQYF. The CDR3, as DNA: TGTGCCAGCAGTTTCGGAGGACTAGCGGGGAAACAAGAGACCCAGTACTTC.

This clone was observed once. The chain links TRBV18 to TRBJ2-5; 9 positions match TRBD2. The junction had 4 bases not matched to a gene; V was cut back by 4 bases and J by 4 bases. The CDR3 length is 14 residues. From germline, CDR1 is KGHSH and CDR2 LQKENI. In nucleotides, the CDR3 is TGTGCCAGCTCACTCGGACTAGCGCTAGAGACCCAGTACTTC. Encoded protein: CASSLGLALETQYF.

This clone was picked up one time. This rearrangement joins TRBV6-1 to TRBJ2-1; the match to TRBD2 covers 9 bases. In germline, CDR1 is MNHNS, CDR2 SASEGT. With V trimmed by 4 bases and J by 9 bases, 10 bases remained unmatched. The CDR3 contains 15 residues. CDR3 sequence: CASSGGLAGNGEQFF. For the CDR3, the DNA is TGTGCCAGCAGTGGCGGGCTAGCGGGGAATGGTGAGCAGTTCTTC.

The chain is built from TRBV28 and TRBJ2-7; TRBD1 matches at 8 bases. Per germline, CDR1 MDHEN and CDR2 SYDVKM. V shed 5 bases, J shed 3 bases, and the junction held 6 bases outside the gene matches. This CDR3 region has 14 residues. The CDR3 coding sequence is TGTGCCAGCAGTCTTGGACAGGGAAACTACGAGCAGTACTTC. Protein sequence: CASSLGQGNYEQYF. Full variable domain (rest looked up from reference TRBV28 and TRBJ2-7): DVKVTQSSRYLVKRTGEKVFLECVQDMDHENMFWYRQDPGLGLRLIYFSYDVKMKEKGDIPEGYSVSREKKERFSLILESASTNQTSMYLCASSLGQGNYEQYFGPGTRLTVT.

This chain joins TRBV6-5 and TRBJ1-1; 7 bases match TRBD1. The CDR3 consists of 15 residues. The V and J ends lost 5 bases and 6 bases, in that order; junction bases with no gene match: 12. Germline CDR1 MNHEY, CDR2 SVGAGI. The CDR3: CASSQITGAGAEAFF. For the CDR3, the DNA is TGTGCCAGCAGTCAGATAACAGGGGCCGGGGCTGAAGCTTTCTTT.

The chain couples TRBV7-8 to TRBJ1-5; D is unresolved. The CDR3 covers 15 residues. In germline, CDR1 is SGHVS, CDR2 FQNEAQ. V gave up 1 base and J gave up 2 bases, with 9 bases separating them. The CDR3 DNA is TGTGCCAGCAGCTTAGGAGGGATGGGCAATCAGCCCCAGCATTTT. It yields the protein CASSLGGMGNQPQHF.

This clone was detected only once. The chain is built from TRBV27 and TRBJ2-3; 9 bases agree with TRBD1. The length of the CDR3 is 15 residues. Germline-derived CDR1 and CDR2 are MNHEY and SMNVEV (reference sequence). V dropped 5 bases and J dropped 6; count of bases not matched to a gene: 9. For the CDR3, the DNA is TGTGCCAGCAGTGACAGGGGGGCGGTAGGGGATACGCAGTATTTT. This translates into CASSDRGAVGDTQYF.